A single sample is the source of the 9 T cell receptor beta chains below, sequenced in a study of blood T cells in healthy people across ages. Alongside a J-beta primer mix, a sample-barcoded 5' primer served in a second PCR lasting about 7 to 12 cycles. TCRdb called the 5' RACE reads again in MiXCR, with one record for every CDR3 protein. The data show 580,000 or so distinct CDR3 sequences, around 48% seen once. Material: blood. Receptors originate from an older man in good health.

This clonotype appeared many times. The J gene is TRBJ1-5, the V gene TRBV6-1; D remains unclear. Trimming stripped 5 bases from V and 0 bases from J, with 20 bases between. This CDR3 is built from 18 residues. The germline V gene has CDR1 MNHNS and CDR2 SASEGT. DNA of the CDR3: TGTGCCAGCAGTCTTACAGTTCAGTCGGGGAATAGCAATCAGCCCCAGCATTTT. Its translation: CASSLTVQSGNSNQPQHF.

The chain combines TRBV29-1 with TRBJ2-7; the match to TRBD2 covers 16 bases. Trimming removed 3 bases from V and 4 bases from J; junction bases left unmatched: 6. The CDR3 runs to 16 residues. CDR1 is SQVTM, CDR2 ANQGSEA, per germline. DNA of the CDR3: TGCAGCGTTGAGACGGGACTAGCGGGAGGGCAGTACGAGCAGTACTTC. This translates into CSVETGLAGGQYEQYF.

This chain connects TRBV20-1 to TRBJ1-4; 8 bases line up with TRBD1. Germline loops: CDR1 DFQATT, CDR2 SNEGSKA (reference sequence). The CDR3 sequence is 17 residues long. V trimming: 5 bases; J trimming: 0 bases; junction bases outside the gene matches: 11. CDR3 nucleotide sequence: TGCAGTGCTGCTACCGGGACAGGCCTTGCAACTAATGAAAAACTGTTTTTT. Translation: CSAATGTGLATNEKLFF.

This clonotype was found a few times. This chain connects TRBV3-1 to TRBJ2-1; 8 bases fit TRBD1. Unmatched junction bases numbered 8, after V lost 1 base and J lost 6 bases. The CDR3 runs to 16 residues. Germline V gives CDR1 LGHDT, CDR2 YNNKEL (reference sequence). CDR3 residues: CASSQVRQGFANEQFF. The CDR3 DNA sequence: TGTGCCAGCAGCCAAGTACGACAGGGGTTCGCCAATGAGCAGTTCTTC.

This clonotype has a handful of counts. The chain couples TRBV5-1 to TRBJ2-1; 8 positions match TRBD1. Germline trimming cut 4 bases from V and 10 bases from J; bases unmatched to any gene: 16. The CDR3 has 16 amino acids. The germline V gene has CDR1 SGHRS and CDR2 YFSETQ. The CDR3 bases are TGCGCCAGCAGCGTACCATCGGGACAGGCACCTCGGGAGCAGTTCTTC. It translates to CASSVPSGQAPREQFF.

This clonotype was counted between two and nine times. V is TRBV10-3 and J is TRBJ2-7, with 11 nucleotides matching TRBD1. Germline CDR1 and CDR2: ENHRY and SYGVKD. The V gene end was trimmed by 6 bases and the J gene end by 7 bases; junction bases not matched to a gene: 11. The CDR3 loop spans 15 amino acids. DNA for the CDR3: TGTGCCATCAGCCAGAGTGGACAGGGGGCGCGAGAGCAGTACTTC. Translated, it gives CAISQSGQGAREQYF.

This clonotype was counted between two and nine times. The chain uses TRBV30 and TRBJ2-3, with D perhaps given as TRBD1 or TRBD2 (5 bases each). CDR3 length: 13 residues. Looked up from germline, CDR1 is GTSNPN and CDR2 is SVGIG (reference sequence). V lost 3 bases, J lost 1 base, and 8 bases lay in between. The CDR3 coding sequence is TGTGCCTGGAGGAGAGGGGGCACAGATACGCAGTATTTT. Residues: CAWRRGGTDTQYF.

This clonotype appeared a few times. The V and J genes are TRBV30 and TRBJ2-1; tentatively, D is TRBD2 (5 bases). Trimming removed 0 bases from V and 4 bases from J, with 7 bases in between. The CDR3 length is 13 residues. Germline V CDR1 and CDR2: GTSNPN, SVGIG (reference sequence). CDR3 residues: CAWSVLAYNEQFF. Here the CDR3 DNA reads TGTGCCTGGAGTGTCCTAGCTTACAATGAGCAGTTCTTC.

The rearrangement joins TRBV3-1 to TRBJ1-2; D is ambiguous. CDR1 and CDR2 from the germline V gene are LGHDT and YNNKEL (reference sequence). V lost 4 bases, J lost 0 bases, and 15 bases lay in between. The CDR3 runs to 16 residues. This chain's CDR3 is CASSPRSHSANYGYTF. As DNA, the CDR3 is TGTGCCAGCAGCCCCCGGTCCCACAGCGCTAACTATGGCTACACCTTC.